The T cell receptor (beta chain) described here comes from a study of vaccination and CD4 T cells after COVID-19. Study findings and constraints: For convalescent patients, 304 of the 307 vaccine-specific clones analyzed were classified as spike mono-reactive.

Germline lookup yields CDR1 SGHTA and CDR2 FQGNSA. The CDR3 has 12 amino acids. V dropped 4 bases and J dropped 3 bases, with 5 bases sitting between them. This clonotype was found a few times. The antigen is undetermined. Treatment meaning: approximately 11-day PBMC culture with coronavirus spike peptide pools or control peptides (ViraFEST assay). Ahead of the COVID-19 pandemic (2011-2018), the CD4+ T cells of the unexposed donor were collected. Antigen-specific T cells were expanded with peptide pools by ViraFEST, and TCRs were then sequenced. Whenever cell numbers allowed, CD4+ T cells from unexposed donors were probed with SARS-CoV-2 S/N and four cold-coronavirus spikes. Oncomine TCR Beta short-read sequencing was applied to DNA from cultured CD4+ T cells. TCRdb passed the PCR reads through MiXCR, listing each CDR3 protein once. The sample holds 6,900 or so distinct CDR3 sequences; around 48% are singletons and the top ten take under 40%.

This chain connects TRBV7-2 to TRBJ2-3; D is ambiguous. Sample: CD4+ T cells from blood, cultured in vitro. The sequence derives from a human donor in good health. The CDR3 region is CASSSSTDTQYF. For the CDR3, the DNA is TGTGCCAGCAGCTCTTCGACAGATACGCAGTATTTT.